This T cell receptor (beta chain) was sequenced for a study of CD8 T cells in Susac syndrome. Random hexamers were used to reverse transcribe an amount of roughly 0.45 to 1 ug RNA. The TCR beta CDR3 was amplified by immunoSEQ multiplex PCR across 54 Vbeta, 13 Jbeta. MiXCR was run by TCRdb on the immunoSEQ multiplex PCR reads, yielding one entry per CDR3 protein. The sample lists around 190,000 distinct CDR3 sequences, approximately 95% occurring once. This CDR3 is built from 17 residues. J gave up 2 bases and V 5 bases, and 12 bases lay outside the gene matches. Sequencing targeted TCR beta in blood CD8+ and CD4+ T cells. TEMRA cells were FACS-enriched, and CD8+ and CD4+ T cells were isolated negatively.

The sample was CD4+ T cells from PBMCs. The chain combines TRBV12-3 or TRBV12-4 with TRBJ2-1; 7 bases are a match to TRBD1. The clonotype comes from a human donor in good health. DNA of the CDR3: TGTGCCAGCAGTGCCCAGACAGGGCTGTTGACCTACAATGAGCAGTTCTTC. Translating gives CASSAQTGLLTYNEQFF.